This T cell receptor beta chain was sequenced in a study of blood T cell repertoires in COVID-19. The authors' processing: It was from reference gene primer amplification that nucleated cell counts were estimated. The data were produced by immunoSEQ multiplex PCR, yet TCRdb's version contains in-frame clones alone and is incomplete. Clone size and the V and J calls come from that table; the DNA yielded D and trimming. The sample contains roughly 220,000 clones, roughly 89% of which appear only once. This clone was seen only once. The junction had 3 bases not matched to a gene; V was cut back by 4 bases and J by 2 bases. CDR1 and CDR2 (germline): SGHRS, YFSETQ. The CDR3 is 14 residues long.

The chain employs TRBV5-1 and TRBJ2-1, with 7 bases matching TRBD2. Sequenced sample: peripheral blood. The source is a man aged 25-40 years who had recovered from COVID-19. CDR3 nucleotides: TGCGCCAGCAGCGAAAGCGGGACCTACAATGAGCAGTTCTTC. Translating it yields CASSESGTYNEQFF.